Each of the 17 T cell receptor beta chains below was sequenced from the same sample in a study of cytomegalovirus exposure and HLA in healthy donors. The primer mix had 60 Vbeta and 13 Jbeta primers. The method was immunoSEQ multiplex PCR; TCRdb's version includes in-frame clones alone and lacks a portion of them. The profile shows about 140,000 clones, 70% to 85% of them singletons. The sample comprised PBMCs. These receptors were obtained from a woman in her sixties or seventies in good health and CMV-seropositive.

The V gene is TRBV5-4, the J gene TRBJ2-7, with D possibly being TRBD1 (6 bases). Trimming left V 6 bases short and J 2 bases short, with 18 bases between. Germline V gene lookup returns CDR1 SGHNT and CDR2 YYREEE (reference sequence). This CDR3 has 15 residues. The CDR3 spells CASIPDRDRPYEQYF. Written as DNA, the CDR3 is TGTGCCAGCATCCCCGATCGTGACAGGCCCTACGAGCAGTACTTC.

CDR3 sequence: CASKVSGGELFF. The CDR3 coding sequence is TGTGCCAGCAAGGTATCGGGCGGGGAGCTGTTTTTT. This sequence joins TRBV11-2 and TRBJ2-2; the D is unclear. V was cut by 7 bases and J by 7 bases, with 10 bases left in between. The germline V gene has CDR1 SGHAT and CDR2 FQNNGV. The CDR3 has 12 residues.

The chain uses TRBV28 and TRBJ2-7; no clear D. Germline CDR1 and CDR2: MDHEN and SYDVKM. This CDR3 contains 12 residues. The V end was cut by 6 bases, the J end by 2 bases, with 8 bases between. The CDR3 loop reads CASSPRTYEQYF. CDR3 sequence (DNA): TGTGCCAGCAGCCCGAGGACCTACGAGCAGTACTTC.

The chain combines TRBV10-3 with TRBJ2-3, with unresolved D. From germline, CDR1 is ENHRY and CDR2 SYGVKD. The CDR3 spans 11 residues. Between the trimmed V and J ends, which lost 8 bases and 1 base, there was a span of 4 bases. The CDR3 sequence is CAIRGTDTQYF. DNA for the CDR3: TGTGCCATCCGGGGCACAGATACGCAGTATTTT.

V usage is TRBV7-9 and J usage is TRBJ1-4, with 8 bases fitting TRBD1. The V gene's germline CDR1 is SEHNR and CDR2 FQNEAQ (reference sequence). The CDR3 loop spans 16 amino acids. V was clipped by 5 bases and J by 6 bases; unmatched bases: 11. The CDR3 DNA reads as TGTGCCAGCAGCCTTACGATGGACAGGGCATATGAAAAACTGTTTTTT. This translates into CASSLTMDRAYEKLFF.

The chain couples TRBV4-3 to TRBJ2-5; the match to TRBD2 covers 12 bases. The end of the DNA fits TRBJ2-7 better, so the J call may be wrong. Germline assignment: CDR1 LGHNA and CDR2 YSLEER. There are 15 residues in the CDR3. This chain's CDR3 is CASSQETSGSYEQYF. For the CDR3, the DNA is TGCGCCAGCAGCCAAGAGACTAGCGGGAGTTACGAGCAGTACTTC.

The chain recombines TRBV5-1 with TRBJ2-4, with 10 bases fitting TRBD1. V shed 4 bases and J 3 bases; nucleotides not matched to a gene: 10. The CDR3 loop spans 17 amino acids. CDR1 is SGHRS, CDR2 YFSETQ, per germline. CDR3 sequence (DNA): TGCGCCAGCAGCCTTGGGACAGGGGCCGTAGGCAAAAACATTCAGTACTTC. Amino acids: CASSLGTGAVGKNIQYF.

The chain joins TRBV27 to TRBJ2-5; D gene unclear. V lost 4 bases, J lost 5 bases, and 14 bases lay in between. Germline CDR1 is MNHEY and CDR2 is SMNVEV (reference sequence). The CDR3 consists of 14 residues. CDR3: CASSSRFTRETQYF. CDR3 bases: TGTGCCAGCAGTTCCCGGTTTACGAGGGAGACCCAGTACTTC.

The V and J genes are TRBV29-1 and TRBJ2-3; TRBD1 matches at 10 bases. This CDR3 region has 14 residues. The germline CDR1 and CDR2 sequences are SQVTM and ANQGSEA. The J segment lost 4 bases and the V segment lost 4 bases, leaving 5 bases of the junction unmatched. CDR3 sequence reads: CSVVGQGRSDTQYF. The CDR3 DNA follows: TGCAGCGTTGTGGGACAGGGGAGGTCAGATACGCAGTATTTT.

This rearrangement joins TRBV4-1 to TRBJ1-1; D remains ambiguous. The ends were cut back, 0 bases at V and 3 bases at J, with 17 bases in the middle. The CDR3 has 17 amino acids. The germline V gene encodes CDR1 MGHRA and CDR2 YSYEKL. The CDR3 spells CASSQDLAGGYDTEAFF. The CDR3 DNA reads as TGCGCCAGCAGCCAAGATTTGGCGGGAGGGTACGACACTGAAGCTTTCTTT.

The genes are TRBV4-1 and TRBJ2-7; 12 bases align to TRBD2. The CDR3 loop spans 15 amino acids. Losses at the gene ends were 0 bases for V and 7 bases for J; bases not matched to a gene: 4. CDR1 MGHRA and CDR2 YSYEKL come from the germline V gene. In DNA, the CDR3 is TGCGCCAGCAGCCAAGAGACTAGCGGGAGTGGAGAGCAGTACTTC. Amino acid sequence: CASSQETSGSGEQYF.

This clone was observed a single time. The chain has TRBV2 and TRBJ2-7, with 9 bases identical to TRBD2. Looked up from germline, CDR1 is SNHLY and CDR2 is FYNNEI. CDR3 length: 14 residues. V dropped 10 bases and J dropped 2; count of bases not matched to a gene: 9. The CDR3 coding sequence is TGTGCCATCCTTAAGCGGGAGGTCGCCTACGAGCAGTACTTC. Its translation: CAILKREVAYEQYF. Variable domain in full (rest from reference TRBV2 and TRBJ2-7): EPEVTQTPSHQVTQMGQEVILRCVPISNHLYFYWYRQILGQKVEFLVSFYNNEISEKSEIFDDQFSVERPDGSNFTLKIRSTKLEDSAMYFCAILKREVAYEQYFGPGTRLTVT.

This clone occurred a few times. The rearrangement joins TRBV2 to TRBJ1-4; the D is unclear. Trimming shortened V by 6 bases and J by 8 bases, and 13 bases separated the two germline ends. Per the germline V gene, CDR1 is SNHLY and CDR2 is FYNNEI. The CDR3 spans 13 residues. CDR3 sequence: CASRDGPGEKLFF. The CDR3 DNA is TGTGCCAGCAGGGACGGACCGGGAGAAAAACTGTTTTTT.

The chain employs TRBV4-1 and TRBJ2-5; 8 nucleotides align to TRBD2. Germline lookup yields CDR1 MGHRA and CDR2 YSYEKL. The CDR3 contains 14 residues. Trimming at V came to 4 bases and at J to 11 bases, leaving 12 bases not matched to a gene. In DNA form, the CDR3 reads TGCGCCAGCAGCCCGCGGAGCGGGAGTGATGAGCAGTACTTC. This sequence encodes CASSPRSGSDEQYF.

This clone was counted between two and nine times. The chain joins TRBV2 to TRBJ2-3, with no clear D. Germline CDR1 and CDR2: SNHLY and FYNNEI. The length of the CDR3 is 11 residues. V dropped 10 bases and J dropped 11 bases, with 16 bases sitting between them. CDR3: CAISLGFRQYF. The CDR3, as DNA: TGTGCCATCAGCTTGGGCTTTAGGCAGTATTTT.

The chain uses TRBV6-1 and TRBJ1-5, with D maybe TRBD1 (6 bases). The CDR3 contains 17 residues. V lost 2 bases and J 2 bases, leaving 16 bases between the germline ends. CDR1 is MNHNS and CDR2 is SASEGT in the germline V gene. The CDR3 DNA follows: TGTGCCAGCAGTGAATCCCAGGTGGGGGCGCGCAATCAGCCCCAGCATTTT. It translates to CASSESQVGARNQPQHF.

The chain is built from TRBV30 and TRBJ1-5; D not resolved. Looked up from germline, CDR1 is GTSNPN and CDR2 is SVGIG (reference sequence). The CDR3 is 16 residues long. V was shortened by 0 bases and J by 2 bases, with 14 bases between the two germline ends. Here the CDR3 reads CAWSVNGVGGNQPQHF. Written as DNA, the CDR3 is TGTGCCTGGAGTGTAAACGGGGTAGGTGGCAATCAGCCCCAGCATTTT.